A selection of T cell receptor beta chains follows, all from one sample in a study of T cell responses to AZD1222 COVID-19 vaccine. Here immunoSEQ multiplex PCR was the method, and the copy in TCRdb shows in-frame clones only, minus some. The sample lists more than 140,000 clones, around nine tenths occurring once. Sequences were derived from peripheral blood, sampled on day 0 of AZD1222 vaccination. The receptors here all came from an adult in good health. CDR3s include the opening cysteine and the closing phenylalanine or tryptophan. Fields, in order: clone size, V gene, J gene, D gene, CDR3 DNA, CDR3 protein. The D gene is left open where the match is weak. Where a row states a size, it is once, few, many or the class of an expanded clone; other rows omit it.

>NA|TRBV9|TRBJ1-2|NA
TGTGCCAGCAGCCCCCCCCGTTCGGGGGGCGAAGGCTATGGCTACACCTTC
CASSPPRSGGEGYGYTF
>NA|TRBV28|TRBJ1-3|TRBD1
TGTGCCAGCACCAGACAGGGAAGGACCATATATTTT
CASTRQGRTIYF
>once|TRBV30|TRBJ1-6|NA
TGTGCCTGGAAAGACTGGCCGGGCGATTCACCCCTCCACTTT
CAWKDWPGDSPLHF
>NA|TRBV20-1|TRBJ2-7|TRBD2
TGCAGTGCTGGTGGAGTGGGAGGGTATGTTGGCGAGCAGTACTTC
CSAGGVGGYVGEQYF
>NA|TRBV28|TRBJ1-5|TRBD1
TGTGCCAGCAAACCGGGACAGGGAAATCAGCCCCAGCATTTT
CASKPGQGNQPQHF
>NA|TRBV14|TRBJ1-1|NA
TGTGCCAGCAGCCTGGCCGGTGCGAACACTGAAGCTTTCTTT
CASSLAGANTEAFF
>NA|TRBV5-1|TRBJ2-5|TRBD2
TGCGCCAGCAGCTTGAATTTAGCGACTAGCGGGAGTGCAGAGACCCAGTACTTC
CASSLNLATSGSAETQYF
>NA|TRBV5-1|TRBJ2-5|TRBD1
TGCGCCAGCAGCTTGGAGACAGGGGGCAATGAGACCCAGTACTTC
CASSLETGGNETQYF
>few|TRBV28|TRBJ2-2|NA
TGTGCCAGCAGTTTACGCAATCCCGGGGAGCTGTTTTTT
CASSLRNPGELFF
>NA|TRBV28|TRBJ1-4|NA
TGTGCCAGCAGTTTGGGCAGCCATAATGAAAAACTGTTTTTT
CASSLGSHNEKLFF
>NA|TRBV28|TRBJ2-3|NA
TGTGCCAGCAGTGCCCGCCGGGTTCCGCAACACACAGATACGCAGTATTTT
CASSARRVPQHTDTQYF
>NA|TRBV6-5|TRBJ2-4|TRBD1
TGTGCCAGCAGAGCACAGGGGACAGGGCAAAACATTCAGTACTTC
CASRAQGTGQNIQYF
>NA|TRBV28|TRBJ2-1|TRBD2
TGTGCCAGCAGTTCCCCTGGGACCCCGCGGGGGGGGGAGCAGTTCTTC
CASSSPGTPRGGEQFF
>NA|TRBV9|TRBJ2-6|NA
TGTGCCAGCAGCCCCCGGGCAGCAAGCTCTGGGGCCAACGTCCTGACTTTC
CASSPRAASSGANVLTF
>NA|TRBV29-1|TRBJ2-1|TRBD2
TGCAGCGTCCCCACTAGCGGGAGACCCGGGGAAAATGAGCAGTTCTTC
CSVPTSGRPGENEQFF
>once|TRBV28|TRBJ2-7|NA
TGTGCCAGCAGTTTAAGCGCAGGGAACACACCTTACGAGCAGTACTTC
CASSLSAGNTPYEQYF
>NA|TRBV19|TRBJ2-1|TRBD1
TGTGCCAGTAGTATATCGGACAGGGGCCTACTCAATGAGCAGTTCTTC
CASSISDRGLLNEQFF
>few|TRBV2|TRBJ2-1|TRBD2
TGTGCCAGCAGTGACGGGCCGGGACTAGCGGGAGGCAATGAGCAGTTCTTC
CASSDGPGLAGGNEQFF
>NA|TRBV11-2|TRBJ2-3|NA
TGTGCCAGCAGCAAAACAGGGATTCTCACAGATACGCAGTATTTT
CASSKTGILTDTQYF
>NA|TRBV15|TRBJ1-4|TRBD1
TGTGCCACCAGCAGGCAACAGGGGGCCGGACGGGAAAAACTGTTTTTT
CATSRQQGAGREKLFF
>NA|TRBV4-3|TRBJ1-3|NA
TGCGCCAGCAGCCAAGAAAAGTTCGGCTCTGGAAACACCATATATTTT
CASSQEKFGSGNTIYF
>NA|TRBV7-8|TRBJ1-1|NA
TGTGCCAGCAGTCGCCAGGAAGGGGCGGCGATGTCTTTCTTT
CASSRQEGAAMSFF
>NA|TRBV11-2|TRBJ2-2|NA
TGTGCCAGCAGCTTAGCTGGGTACACCGGGGAGCTGTTTTTT
CASSLAGYTGELFF
>NA|TRBV28|TRBJ2-1|TRBD2
TGTGCCAGCCACAAAGGACTAGCGGGAGGGAGCTCCTACAATGAGCAGTTCTTC
CASHKGLAGGSSYNEQFF
>NA|TRBV28|TRBJ2-3|TRBD2
TGTGCCAGCAGTTTAGCGGGACTAGCGGGAGGATATACGCAGTATTTT
CASSLAGLAGGYTQYF
>NA|TRBV30|TRBJ2-7|TRBD1
TGTGCCTGGAGTGTACAAAGGGACAGGGCCTACGAGCAGTACTTC
CAWSVQRDRAYEQYF
>NA|TRBV19|TRBJ1-6|NA
TGTGCCAGTAGTCCCAGCTCGGGGGGCTATAATTCACCCCTCCACTTT
CASSPSSGGYNSPLHF
>NA|TRBV15|TRBJ2-2|NA
TGTGCCACCAGCAGAGGGCCAAACACCGGGGAGCTGTTTTTT
CATSRGPNTGELFF
>NA|TRBV27|TRBJ2-2|NA
TGTGCCAGCAGTTCTGGGTTCACCGGGGAGCTGTTTTTT
CASSSGFTGELFF
>NA|TRBV7-2|TRBJ2-5|TRBD1
TGTGCCAGCAGCTGGGGACAGGGGCAAGAGACCCAGTACTTC
CASSWGQGQETQYF
>NA|TRBV7-2|TRBJ1-5|NA
TGTGCCAGCAGCTTATGGGAGGATCAGCCCCAGCATTTT
CASSLWEDQPQHF
>NA|TRBV5-6|TRBJ1-2|NA
TGTGCCAGCACCCAGGGGTACTATGGCTACACCTTC
CASTQGYYGYTF
>NA|TRBV7-2|TRBJ2-7|NA
TGTGCCAGCAGCTCCAGGGGCCACTCCTACGAGCAGTACTTC
CASSSRGHSYEQYF